Below, one TCR beta chain is given with its context. The entry originates in a study of blood T cell repertoires in COVID-19. Across the whole study: Acute and convalescent COVID-19 specimens originated in the United States, Italy and Spain.

This table comes from immunoSEQ multiplex PCR, and its TCRdb copy is limited to in-frame clones, with some not included. The data show more than 95,000 clones, 86% seen once. The CDR3 has 14 amino acids. The V end lost 3 bases, the J end lost 7 bases, and 16 bases lay between the germline ends. Germline-derived CDR1 and CDR2 are LNHDA and SQIVND (reference sequence). The origin of this receptor is a man between 65 and 80 years old who had recovered from COVID-19. The sample comprised peripheral blood. The J gene is TRBJ2-7, the V gene TRBV19; maybe TRBD1 (6 bases). The CDR3 is CASSIQGGSGEQYF. Written as DNA, the CDR3 is TGTGCCAGTAGTATTCAAGGGGGAAGTGGTGAGCAGTACTTC. Filled out from reference TRBV19 and TRBJ2-7, the complete variable domain reads DGGITQSPKYLFRKEGQNVTLSCEQNLNHDAMYWYRQDPGQGLRLIYYSQIVNDFQKGDIAEGYSVSREKKESFPLTVTSAQKNPTAFYLCASSIQGGSGEQYFGPGTRLTVT.